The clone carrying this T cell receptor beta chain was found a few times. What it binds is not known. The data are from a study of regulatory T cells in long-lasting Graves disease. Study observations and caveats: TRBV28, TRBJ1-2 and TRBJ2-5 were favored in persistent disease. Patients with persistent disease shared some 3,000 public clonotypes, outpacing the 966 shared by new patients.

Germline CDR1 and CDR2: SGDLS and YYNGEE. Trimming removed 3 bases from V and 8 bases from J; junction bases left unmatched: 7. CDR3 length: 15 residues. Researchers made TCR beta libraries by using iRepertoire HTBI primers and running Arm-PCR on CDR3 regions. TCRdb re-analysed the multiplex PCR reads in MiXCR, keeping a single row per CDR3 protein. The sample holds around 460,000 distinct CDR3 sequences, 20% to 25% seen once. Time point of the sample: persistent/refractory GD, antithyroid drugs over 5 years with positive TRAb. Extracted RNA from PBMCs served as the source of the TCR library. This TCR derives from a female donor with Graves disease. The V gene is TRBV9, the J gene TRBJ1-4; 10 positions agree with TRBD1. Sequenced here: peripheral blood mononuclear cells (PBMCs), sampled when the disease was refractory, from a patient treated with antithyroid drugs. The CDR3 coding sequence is TGTGCCAGCAGCGAGACAGGGGGCTTACAGGAAAAACTGTTTTTT. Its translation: CASSETGGLQEKLFF.